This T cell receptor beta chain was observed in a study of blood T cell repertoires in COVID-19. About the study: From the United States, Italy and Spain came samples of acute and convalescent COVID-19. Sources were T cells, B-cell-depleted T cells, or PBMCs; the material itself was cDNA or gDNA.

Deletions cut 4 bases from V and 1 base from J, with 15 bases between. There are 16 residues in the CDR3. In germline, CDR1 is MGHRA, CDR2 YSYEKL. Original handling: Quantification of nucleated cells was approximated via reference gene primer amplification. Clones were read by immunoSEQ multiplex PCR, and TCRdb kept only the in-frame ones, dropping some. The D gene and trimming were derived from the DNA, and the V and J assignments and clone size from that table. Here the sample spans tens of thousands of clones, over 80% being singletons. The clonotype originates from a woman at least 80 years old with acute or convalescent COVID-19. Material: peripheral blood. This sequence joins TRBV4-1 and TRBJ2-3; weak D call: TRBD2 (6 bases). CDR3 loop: CASSPDPPGGTDTQYF. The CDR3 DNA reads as TGCGCCAGCAGCCCCGACCCACCGGGGGGCACAGATACGCAGTATTTT.